Each of the 3 T cell receptor beta chains below was sequenced from the same sample in a study of cytomegalovirus exposure and HLA in healthy donors. The PCR was carried out with 60 Vbeta primers and 13 Jbeta primers. Clones were sequenced by immunoSEQ multiplex PCR, and TCRdb holds only the in-frame ones, with some missing. The sample lists 180,000 or so clones; more than 70% were seen once. The sequenced material came from PBMCs. These receptors all come from a woman in her forties in good health and CMV-seropositive.

This chain uses TRBV10-3 with TRBJ1-2; no firm D call. The ends were cut back, 0 bases at V and 0 bases at J, with 8 bases in the middle. This CDR3 has 15 residues. Germline V gene sequence: CDR1 ENHRY, CDR2 SYGVKD. CDR3 in amino acids: CAISESIRANYGYTF. The CDR3 DNA is TGTGCCATCAGTGAGTCGATACGAGCTAACTATGGCTACACCTTC.

This rearrangement joins TRBV28 to TRBJ2-2; 7 positions match TRBD1. V lost 4 bases and J lost 1; bases outside the gene matches: 6. Germline CDR1 is MDHEN and CDR2 is SYDVKM. The CDR3 is 16 residues long. CDR3 amino acids: CASSSGTAKNTGELFF. The DNA of the CDR3 is TGTGCCAGCAGTTCCGGGACAGCGAAGAACACCGGGGAGCTGTTTTTT.

The V call is TRBV7-2, the J call TRBJ1-1; the match to TRBD1 covers 8 bases. The germline CDR1 and CDR2 sequences are SGHTA and FQGNSA. J gave up 1 base and V 2 bases, and 9 bases lay outside the gene matches. The CDR3 sequence is 17 residues long. Here the CDR3 DNA reads TGTGCCAGCAGCTTATTCCAGGGGGCTTGGACGAACACTGAAGCTTTCTTT. Residues: CASSLFQGAWTNTEAFF.